The 22 T cell receptor beta chains below come from one sample, sequenced in a study of cytomegalovirus exposure and HLA in healthy donors (dated by TCRdb to the late 2010s). Library construction relied on the immunoSEQ multiplex PCR assay. For the multiplex PCR, a mixture combining 60 forward primers for TCR Vbeta segments and 13 reverse primers for TCR Jbeta segments was used. The source is immuneACCESS, and TCRdb retained only in-frame sequences with V and J called. Part of the clones is not carried over; for the studies checked, unresolved V genes explain less than half of this, and the remainder is unexplained. The sample table records some 150,000 clones; 82% of these occur just once. The biggest ten clones account for roughly 7.8% of the sample. Sequencing was performed on PBMCs. The source of these receptors is a woman between 45 and 60 years old in good health and CMV-seropositive.

The V and J genes are TRBV10-3 and TRBJ2-4, with 8 nucleotides matching TRBD1. With 6 bases clipped from V and 5 bases from J, the junction kept 3 bases outside the gene matches. The germline V gene has CDR1 ENHRY and CDR2 SYGVKD. This CDR3 comprises 13 residues. This chain's CDR3 is CAISGQGENIQYF. The CDR3 nucleotides read TGTGCCATCAGCGGACAGGGTGAAAACATTCAGTACTTC.

The chain uses TRBV10-3 and TRBJ1-3; D unclear. V gave up 4 bases and J gave up 4 bases, with 5 bases separating them. Germline V gene data show CDR1 as ENHRY and CDR2 as SYGVKD. CDR3 size: 12 residues. The CDR3 sequence is CAISGGGNTIYF. The CDR3, as DNA: TGTGCCATCAGTGGAGGGGGAAACACCATATATTTT.

V usage is TRBV19 and J usage is TRBJ1-1; TRBD1 agrees at 7 bases. CDR1 and CDR2 (germline): LNHDA, SQIVND (reference sequence). Unmatched junction bases numbered 5, after V lost 4 bases and J lost 0 bases. The CDR3 runs 15 residues. This CDR3 is CASSTSDRMNTEAFF. CDR3 bases: TGTGCCAGTAGTACCTCGGACAGGATGAACACTGAAGCTTTCTTT. The full variable domain, rest sourced from reference TRBV19 and TRBJ1-1, is DGGITQSPKYLFRKEGQNVTLSCEQNLNHDAMYWYRQDPGQGLRLIYYSQIVNDFQKGDIAEGYSVSREKKESFPLTVTSAQKNPTAFYLCASSTSDRMNTEAFFGQGTRLTVV.

The CDR3 DNA reads TGTGCCATCAGTGAAGGGGCTAGCGGGGGCGGATTCTACAATGAGCAGTTCTTC. Protein product: CAISEGASGGGFYNEQFF. V usage is TRBV10-3 and J usage is TRBJ2-1, with TRBD2 identical over 10 bases. The germline V gene encodes CDR1 ENHRY and CDR2 SYGVKD. Losses at the gene ends were 3 bases for V and 3 bases for J; bases not matched to a gene: 11. The CDR3 runs 18 residues.

The chain links TRBV7-9 to TRBJ1-5; D perhaps matches TRBD1 (6 bases). The CDR3 loop spans 14 amino acids. Trimming took off 5 bases at V and 3 bases at J, with 11 bases between the two ends. Germline CDR1 and CDR2: SEHNR and FQNEAQ (reference sequence). Written as DNA, the CDR3 is TGTGCCAGCAGCCTGGGACATTACAATCAGCCCCAGCATTTT. It is translated as CASSLGHYNQPQHF.

The gene calls are TRBV19 and TRBJ1-2; 8 bases are a match to TRBD1. The V and J ends lost 3 bases and 5 bases, in that order; junction bases with no gene match: 8. Germline CDR1 and CDR2: LNHDA and SQIVND (reference sequence). The CDR3 length is 15 residues. CDR3 residues: CASSISARQGYGYTF. Here the CDR3 DNA reads TGTGCCAGTAGTATCTCTGCGAGACAGGGGTATGGCTACACCTTC.

This rearrangement joins TRBV9 to TRBJ1-6; 8 nucleotides agree with TRBD1. Germline values: CDR1 SGDLS, CDR2 YYNGEE. V lost 6 bases and J lost 6; bases outside the gene matches: 5. The CDR3 loop spans 14 amino acids. CDR3 sequence (DNA): TGTGCCAGCAACCCAGGGGGCGGTAATTCACCCCTCCACTTT. Protein sequence: CASNPGGGNSPLHF.

Details on this clone: One end of the junction does not line up with germline, which may come from a read error. V and J are TRBV5-1 and TRBJ2-1; tentative D call: TRBD2 (6 bases). The CDR3 sequence is 13 residues long. Germline V gene lookup returns CDR1 SGHRS and CDR2 YFSETQ. The CDR3 DNA reads as TGCGCCAGCTCTGACTCAGCGGGCCATGAGCGGTTCTTC. Its translation: CASSDSAGHERFF.

In this sample, this clone turned up a few times. The rearrangement joins TRBV5-6 to TRBJ2-5; TRBD1 matches 10 bases. The CDR3 runs 14 residues. Germline V gene data show CDR1 as SGHDT and CDR2 as YYEEEE. The V and J ends lost 4 bases and 6 bases, in that order; junction bases with no gene match: 6. CDR3 nucleotides: TGTGCCAGCAGCCTGACAGGGGGCTTGAAGACCCAGTACTTC. It yields the protein CASSLTGGLKTQYF.

The V call is TRBV28, the J call TRBJ2-1; 11 bases fit TRBD1. The CDR3 is 15 residues long. Unmatched junction bases numbered 7, after V lost 4 bases and J lost 8 bases. Germline CDR1 reads MDHEN; CDR2 reads SYDVKM. CDR3 in DNA: TGTGCCAGCAGTTCGACGGACAGGGGGCGGGATGAGCAGTTCTTC. It encodes CASSSTDRGRDEQFF.

This chain joins TRBV28 and TRBJ2-5; unclear D gene. The CDR3 consists of 15 residues. Trimming stripped 4 bases from V and 1 base from J, with 13 bases between. Germline V gene sequence: CDR1 MDHEN, CDR2 SYDVKM. CDR3 sequence reads: CASSSPLAFQETQYF. The CDR3 nucleotides read TGTGCCAGCAGTTCCCCTCTTGCGTTCCAAGAGACCCAGTACTTC.

The V call is TRBV29-1, the J call TRBJ2-3, with TRBD2 matching over 12 bases. J gave up 0 bases and V 7 bases, and 2 bases lay outside the gene matches. The CDR3 loop spans 14 amino acids. Germline V gene data show CDR1 as SQVTM and CDR2 as ANQGSEA. CDR3 coding DNA: TGCAGCGGTGGGACTAGCGGGAGCACAGATACGCAGTATTTT. Amino acids: CSGGTSGSTDTQYF.

The rearrangement uses TRBV14 and TRBJ1-2; D gene ambiguous. Germline lookup yields CDR1 SGHDN and CDR2 FVKESK. This CDR3 spans 17 amino acids. The V end was cut by 2 bases, the J end by 0 bases, with 16 bases between. This chain's CDR3 is CASSQLPGQNPNYGYTF. The CDR3 bases are TGTGCCAGCAGCCAACTCCCTGGGCAGAATCCTAACTATGGCTACACCTTC.

The genes are TRBV27 and TRBJ2-1, with 7 bases matching TRBD1. Per the germline V gene, CDR1 is MNHEY and CDR2 is SMNVEV (reference sequence). With V trimmed by 4 bases and J by 5 bases, 8 bases remained unmatched. CDR3 length: 15 residues. CDR3 in DNA: TGTGCCAGCAGTTCCCCCGGGACAGTTAACAATGAGCAGTTCTTC. Its protein is CASSSPGTVNNEQFF.

The genes are TRBV10-3 and TRBJ1-5, with D perhaps matching TRBD1 (5 bases). The germline V and J ends were trimmed by 5 bases and 4 bases, with 12 bases remaining between them. The CDR3 spans 14 residues. Germline assignment: CDR1 ENHRY and CDR2 SYGVKD. CDR3 residues: CAISPTGGNQPQHF. CDR3 coding DNA: TGTGCCATCAGTCCGACCGGGGGGAATCAGCCCCAGCATTTT.

V and J are TRBV7-2 and TRBJ2-3; D is perhaps TRBD2 (5 bases). The CDR3 consists of 14 residues. Germline CDR1 and CDR2: SGHTA and FQGNSA. Trimming left V 2 bases short and J 3 bases short, with 9 bases between. CDR3 in amino acids: CASSLTGKTDTQYF. CDR3 in DNA: TGTGCCAGCAGCTTAACGGGGAAAACAGATACGCAGTATTTT.

The chain is built from TRBV5-1 and TRBJ1-1, with 10 bases identical to TRBD1. The CDR3 is 15 residues long. CDR1 is SGHRS and CDR2 is YFSETQ in the germline V gene. The V and J ends lost 0 bases and 8 bases, in that order; junction bases with no gene match: 7. For the CDR3, the DNA is TGCGCCAGCAGCTTGGAGGGACAGGGGATTTCAGAAGCTTTCTTT. This sequence encodes CASSLEGQGISEAFF. Together with reference TRBV5-1 and TRBJ1-1, the CDR3 gives the full variable domain: KAGVTQTPRYLIKTRGQQVTLSCSPISGHRSVSWYQQTPGQGLQFLFEYFSETQRNKGNFPGRFSGRQFSNSRSEMNVSTLELGDSALYLCASSLEGQGISEAFFGQGTRLTVV.

The chain is built from TRBV7-9 and TRBJ1-2; TRBD1 is a possible D gene (6 bases). The CDR3 is 14 amino acids. V lost 3 bases and J lost 4, with 12 bases in between. Germline V gene lookup returns CDR1 SEHNR and CDR2 FQNEAQ (reference sequence). CDR3 in DNA: TGTGCCAGCAGCTTCACGGACAGACCCTATGGCTACACCTTC. Its translation: CASSFTDRPYGYTF.

The rearrangement links TRBV7-6 to TRBJ2-7, with TRBD1 matching over 10 bases. CDR1 and CDR2 (germline): SGHVS, FNYEAQ. V trimming: 0 bases; J trimming: 4 bases; junction bases outside the gene matches: 3. The CDR3 is made up of 15 amino acids. DNA of the CDR3: TGTGCCAGCAGCTTAGCCGGGACAGGGGCGTACGAGCAGTACTTC. Protein: CASSLAGTGAYEQYF.

The rearrangement uses TRBV6-5 and TRBJ1-1; TRBD1 matches at 8 bases. With V trimmed by 7 bases and J by 1 base, 5 bases remained unmatched. Germline V gives CDR1 MNHEY, CDR2 SVGAGI. This CDR3 comprises 14 residues. The CDR3 is CASTPTGANTEAFF. As DNA, the CDR3 is TGTGCCAGCACCCCGACAGGGGCGAACACTGAAGCTTTCTTT.

V and J are TRBV11-2 and TRBJ2-5; 9 bases align to TRBD1. There are 14 residues in the CDR3. Germline V gene lookup returns CDR1 SGHAT and CDR2 FQNNGV. Trimming at V came to 6 bases and at J to 5 bases, leaving 7 bases not matched to a gene. CDR3 DNA sequence: TGTGCCAGCAGACCGACAGGGGGAGGGGAGACCCAGTACTTC. Amino acid sequence: CASRPTGGGETQYF.

The CDR3 region is CASRAQGYYGYTF. In nucleotides, the CDR3 is TGTGCCAGCAGAGCACAGGGTTACTATGGCTACACCTTC. The chain employs TRBV6-5 and TRBJ1-2, with D possibly matching TRBD1 (6 bases). Trimming shortened V by 6 bases and J by 3 bases, and 11 bases separated the two germline ends. From germline, CDR1 is MNHEY and CDR2 SVGAGI. This CDR3 contains 13 residues.